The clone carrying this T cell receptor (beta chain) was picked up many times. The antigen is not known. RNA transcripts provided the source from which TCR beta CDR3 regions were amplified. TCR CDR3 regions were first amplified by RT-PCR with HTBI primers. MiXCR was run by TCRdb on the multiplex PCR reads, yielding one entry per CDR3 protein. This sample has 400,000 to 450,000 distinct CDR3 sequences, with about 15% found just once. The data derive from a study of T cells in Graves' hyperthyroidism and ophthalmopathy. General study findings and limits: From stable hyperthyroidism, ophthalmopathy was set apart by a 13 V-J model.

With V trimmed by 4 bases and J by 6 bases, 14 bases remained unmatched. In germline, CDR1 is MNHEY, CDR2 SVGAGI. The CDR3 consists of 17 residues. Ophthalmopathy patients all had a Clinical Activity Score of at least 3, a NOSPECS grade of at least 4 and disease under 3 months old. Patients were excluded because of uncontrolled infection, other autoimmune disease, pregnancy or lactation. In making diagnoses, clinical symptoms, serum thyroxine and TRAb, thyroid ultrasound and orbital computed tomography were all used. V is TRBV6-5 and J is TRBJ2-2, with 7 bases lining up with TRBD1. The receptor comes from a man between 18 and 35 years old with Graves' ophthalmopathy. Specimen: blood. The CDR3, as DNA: TGTGCCAGCAGTTCCCTCGGACAGGATTCTTGGTCCGGGGAGCTGTTTTTT. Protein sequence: CASSSLGQDSWSGELFF.